One and the same sample provided the 28 T cell receptor beta chains below, sequenced in a study of blood T cell repertoires in COVID-19. Sequencing was performed with immunoSEQ multiplex PCR; in TCRdb, only in-frame clones are kept and a portion is missing. This table has around 83,000 clones, 70% to 90% appearing once. The sequencing input was peripheral blood. The receptors stem from a woman aged 70-85 years with acute or convalescent COVID-19.

The V call is TRBV5-1, the J call TRBJ1-2; the match to TRBD1 covers 10 bases. With V trimmed by 2 bases and J by 8 bases, 15 bases remained unmatched. The germline V gene encodes CDR1 SGHRS and CDR2 YFSETQ. This CDR3 spans 17 amino acids. CDR3: CASSFTTVTGGMSGYTF. Here the CDR3 DNA reads TGCGCCAGCAGCTTCACTACCGTGACAGGGGGCATGTCGGGCTACACCTTC.

This clone was observed a single time. This chain links TRBV6-2 or TRBV6-3 with TRBJ2-5, with 10 bases lining up with TRBD1. In germline, CDR1 is MNHEY, CDR2 SVGEGT. V shed 1 base, J shed 5 bases, and the junction held 7 bases outside the gene matches. This CDR3 comprises 16 residues. The DNA for the CDR3 is TGTGCCAGCAGTTACTACGGGACAGGGGCGGGCGAGACCCAGTACTTC. Protein product: CASSYYGTGAGETQYF.

This rearrangement joins TRBV28 to TRBJ1-6; D is possibly TRBD1 (5 bases). Germline V gene data show CDR1 as MDHEN and CDR2 as SYDVKM. The V gene lost 6 bases and the J gene lost 6 bases, with 12 bases spanning the gap. CDR3 length: 14 residues. The CDR3 DNA is TGTGCCAGCAGAAGGGGTCAACCTAATTCACCCCTCCACTTT. Translation: CASRRGQPNSPLHF. Using reference TRBV28 and TRBJ1-6 for the parts outside the CDR3, the full variable domain is DVKVTQSSRYLVKRTGEKVFLECVQDMDHENMFWYRQDPGLGLRLIYFSYDVKMKEKGDIPEGYSVSREKKERFSLILESASTNQTSMYLCASRRGQPNSPLHFGNGTRLTVT.

A remark on this clone: Within the sample, other DNA sequences also encode this same CDR3. J is TRBJ2-3 and V is TRBV3-1 (or the pseudogene TRBV3-2); TRBD2 aligns across 8 bases. The V gene's germline CDR1 is LGHDT and CDR2 YNNKEL (reference sequence). CDR3 length: 15 amino acids. Trimming took 4 bases from V and 0 from J; bases not matched to a gene: 3. CDR3 bases: TGTGCCAGCAGCCGGCTAGCGGGTAGCACAGATACGCAGTATTTT. This codes for CASSRLAGSTDTQYF.

The chain uses TRBV28 and TRBJ2-1; 8 bases agree with TRBD1. Germline V gene lookup returns CDR1 MDHEN and CDR2 SYDVKM. Trimming took 1 base from V and 9 from J; bases not matched to a gene: 5. The CDR3 extends over 14 amino acids. The CDR3 here is CASSLYRTGGEQFF. In DNA, the CDR3 is TGTGCCAGCAGTTTATATCGTACAGGGGGTGAGCAGTTCTTC.

This clone came up a few times. This chain links TRBV4-1 with TRBJ2-3, with 9 bases that match TRBD2. This CDR3 spans 16 amino acids. Germline-derived CDR1 and CDR2 are MGHRA and YSYEKL. V was clipped by 4 bases and J by 0 bases; unmatched bases: 5. The chain's CDR3 is CASSRSSGGSTDTQYF. DNA for the CDR3: TGCGCCAGCAGCCGAAGTAGCGGGGGAAGCACAGATACGCAGTATTTT.

The chain has TRBV6-4 and TRBJ2-3; TRBD2 matches 12 bases. This CDR3 spans 15 amino acids. Germline CDR1 MRHNA, CDR2 SNTAGT. The junction had 6 bases not matched to a gene; V was cut back by 6 bases and J by 5 bases. The CDR3 DNA follows: TGTGCCAGCAGATTGACTAGCGGGGGTGAAGATACGCAGTATTTT. This gives the protein CASRLTSGGEDTQYF.

The J gene is TRBJ2-3, the V gene TRBV7-8, with D maybe TRBD2 (7 bases). The CDR3 covers 15 residues. Germline CDR1 reads SGHVS; CDR2 reads FQNEAQ. V lost 0 bases to trimming and J lost 4 bases, with 11 bases between them. CDR3 sequence reads: CASSLAGGPSDTQYF. The CDR3, as DNA: TGTGCCAGCAGCTTAGCGGGGGGGCCTTCAGATACGCAGTATTTT. Complete variable domain (other parts from reference TRBV7-8 and TRBJ2-3): GAGVSQSPRYKVAKRGQDVALRCDPISGHVSLFWYQQALGQGPEFLTYFQNEAQLDKSGLPSDRFFAERPEGSVSTLKIQRTQQEDSAVYLCASSLAGGPSDTQYFGPGTRLTVL.

The chain employs TRBV13 and TRBJ1-6; a weak D match, TRBD1 (6 bases). V lost 6 bases to trimming and J lost 7 bases, with 16 bases between them. CDR3 length equals 15 residues. Germline-derived CDR1 and CDR2 are PRHDT and FYEKMQ (reference sequence). The CDR3 sequence: CASRGRGFINSPLHF. CDR3 nucleotides: TGTGCCAGCAGAGGCAGGGGATTTATCAATTCACCCCTCCACTTT.

V and J are TRBV3-1 (or the pseudogene TRBV3-2) and TRBJ1-4; TRBD1 is a possible D gene (5 bases). Germline CDR1 reads LGHDT; CDR2 reads YNNKEL (reference sequence). The V end lost 1 base, the J end lost 0 bases, and 9 bases lay between the germline ends. The length of the CDR3 is 16 residues. CDR3 protein: CASSQGQRATNEKLFF. The CDR3 bases are TGTGCCAGCAGCCAAGGACAGCGGGCAACTAATGAAAAACTGTTTTTT.

This chain joins TRBV7-9 and TRBJ2-6, with D unclear. CDR3 length: 15 amino acids. With 5 bases removed from V and 4 bases from J, the gap between germline ends came to 12 bases. CDR1 and CDR2 (germline): SEHNR, FQNEAQ (reference sequence). In nucleotides, the CDR3 is TGTGCCAGCAGCCACGCAGTGGCCGGGGCCAACGTCCTGACTTTC. Translated: CASSHAVAGANVLTF.

The rearrangement uses TRBV27 and TRBJ2-1; 14 nucleotides line up with TRBD2. The CDR3 contains 19 residues. J gave up 5 bases and V 6 bases, and 15 bases lay outside the gene matches. Germline V gene data show CDR1 as MNHEY and CDR2 as SMNVEV (reference sequence). This CDR3 reads CASSRDRALTSGRDNEQFF. The CDR3 DNA sequence: TGTGCCAGCAGCCGTGACAGGGCCTTGACTAGCGGGAGGGACAATGAGCAGTTCTTC.

The CDR3 DNA sequence: TGTGCCAGCAGCCCCACTGGGTCCCGGGAGGATACGCAGTATTTT. This codes for CASSPTGSREDTQYF. The rearrangement joins TRBV7-9 to TRBJ2-3; tentatively, D is TRBD2 (6 bases). The V end was cut by 5 bases, the J end by 6 bases, with 18 bases between. The length of the CDR3 is 15 residues. CDR1 is SEHNR and CDR2 is FQNEAQ in the germline V gene (reference sequence).

CDR3 loop: CASSLASGNTNIQYF. The DNA for the CDR3 is TGTGCCAGCAGCTTAGCTAGCGGGAATACAAACATTCAGTACTTC. The chain joins TRBV7-2 to TRBJ2-4, with 8 nucleotides matching TRBD2. The CDR3 has 15 residues. Germline CDR1 is SGHTA and CDR2 is FQGNSA. With 0 bases clipped from V and 6 bases from J, the junction kept 4 bases outside the gene matches.

The chain's CDR3 is CASRGTGGNTGELFF. The CDR3 DNA reads as TGCGCCAGCAGGGGGACAGGAGGGAACACCGGGGAGCTGTTTTTT. The gene calls are TRBV4-1 and TRBJ2-2; 8 nucleotides line up with TRBD1. This CDR3 spans 15 amino acids. V lost 6 bases to trimming and J lost 1 base; unmatched junction nucleotides: 4. Germline lookup yields CDR1 MGHRA and CDR2 YSYEKL.

The CDR3 sequence: CASSIAGGANTEAFF. Written as DNA, the CDR3 is TGTGCCAGTAGTATCGCCGGGGGGGCGAACACTGAAGCTTTCTTT. The genes are TRBV19 and TRBJ1-1; possibly TRBD1 for D (6 bases). V lost 3 bases and J 1 base, leaving 12 bases between the germline ends. The germline V gene has CDR1 LNHDA and CDR2 SQIVND (reference sequence). The CDR3 is 15 residues long.

The chain recombines TRBV2 with TRBJ2-7, with TRBD1 matching over 7 bases. Germline loops: CDR1 SNHLY, CDR2 FYNNEI. The CDR3 is 13 amino acids. V gave up 6 bases and J gave up 5 bases; unmatched junction bases: 7. DNA for the CDR3: TGTGCCAGCAGGGTATACGGGACAGACGAGCAGTACGTC. This sequence encodes CASRVYGTDEQYV.

The gene calls are TRBV19 and TRBJ2-1, with D possibly TRBD2 on 5 matching bases. The CDR3 totals 11 residues. The V end lost 6 bases, the J end lost 11 bases, and 11 bases lay between the germline ends. CDR1 and CDR2 (germline): LNHDA, SQIVND (reference sequence). CDR3 in amino acids: CASSAGNKQFF. The CDR3 nucleotides are TGTGCCAGTAGCGCCGGGAACAAGCAGTTCTTC.

As DNA, the CDR3 is TGTGCCAGCAGATTGCCGGGGTATGGCTACACCTTC. It is translated as CASRLPGYGYTF. The gene calls are TRBV28 and TRBJ1-2, with D unresolved. Germline loops: CDR1 MDHEN, CDR2 SYDVKM. CDR3 length: 12 residues. V lost 6 bases, J lost 5 bases, and 10 bases lay in between.

The chain uses TRBV7-2 and TRBJ1-6; D unclear. This CDR3 is built from 17 residues. Trimming shortened V by 5 bases and J by 7 bases, and 21 bases separated the two germline ends. Germline V gene lookup returns CDR1 SGHTA and CDR2 FQGNSA. CDR3 sequence: CASSSLGPFNANSPLHF. In DNA form, the CDR3 reads TGTGCCAGCAGCAGCTTGGGCCCCTTTAACGCGAATTCACCCCTCCACTTT.

The CDR3 loop reads CASSLGIQGLGGYTF. The CDR3 DNA reads as TGTGCCAGCAGTCTAGGGATACAGGGCTTAGGGGGCTACACCTTC. The rearrangement links TRBV28 to TRBJ1-2; possible D gene TRBD1, 6 bases. The V end was cut by 5 bases, the J end by 8 bases, with 21 bases between. The CDR3 extends over 15 amino acids. Per the germline V gene, CDR1 is MDHEN and CDR2 is SYDVKM.

The rearrangement uses TRBV5-4 and TRBJ2-3; 8 bases agree with TRBD2. Looked up from germline, CDR1 is SGHNT and CDR2 is YYREEE (reference sequence). This CDR3 comprises 15 residues. V shed 2 bases and J 5 bases; nucleotides not matched to a gene: 7. The CDR3 here is CASSFGGGRGDTQYF. DNA of the CDR3: TGTGCCAGCAGCTTCGGGGGGGGCCGTGGAGATACGCAGTATTTT.

This clone was found once. V gene TRBV5-8 combines with J gene TRBJ2-1; 14 nucleotides line up with TRBD2. Trimming cost V 4 bases and J 0 bases; bases outside gene matches: 3. The CDR3 loop spans 17 amino acids. Germline CDR1 and CDR2: SGHTS and YDEGEE. CDR3 sequence reads: CASSPGTSGSSYNEQFF. The CDR3 DNA reads as TGTGCCAGCAGCCCGGGGACTAGCGGGAGCTCCTACAATGAGCAGTTCTTC. Complete variable domain (other parts from reference TRBV5-8 and TRBJ2-1): EAGVTQSPTHLIKTRGQQATLRCSPISGHTSVYWYQQALGLGLQFLLWYDEGEERNRGNFPPRFSGRQFPNYSSELNVNALELEDSALYLCASSPGTSGSSYNEQFFGPGTRLTVL.

A note on this clone: Other DNA sequences in this specimen translate into the identical CDR3. The gene calls are TRBV12-3 or TRBV12-4 and TRBJ1-1; D is ambiguous. V was clipped by 1 base and J by 5 bases, with 8 bases between them. This CDR3 is built from 13 residues. In DNA form, the CDR3 reads TGTGCCAGCAGTTTAGATCGGGGAACTGAAGCTTTCTTT. Protein sequence: CASSLDRGTEAFF.

This clone was observed a few times. The rearrangement links TRBV12-3 or TRBV12-4 to TRBJ1-1, with D unclear. V was cut by 3 bases and J by 6 bases, with 11 bases left in between. The CDR3 consists of 13 residues. The CDR3 bases are TGTGCCAGCAGTTTCGAGGGCGGGGCTGAAGCTTTCTTT. Its translation: CASSFEGGAEAFF.

The rearrangement links TRBV7-2 to TRBJ2-1, with D possibly being TRBD1 (5 bases). Germline assignment: CDR1 SGHTA and CDR2 FQGNSA. Trimming took off 2 bases at V and 6 bases at J, with 8 bases between the two ends. The CDR3 totals 13 residues. Here the CDR3 DNA reads TGTGCCAGCAGCTTACTACAGGTCAATGAGCAGTTCTTC. Its protein is CASSLLQVNEQFF. The variable domain in full, completed from reference TRBV7-2 and TRBJ2-1, reads GAGVSQSPSNKVTEKGKDVELRCDPISGHTALYWYRQSLGQGLEFLIYFQGNSAPDKSGLPSDRFSAERTGGSVSTLTIQRTQQEDSAVYLCASSLLQVNEQFFGPGTRLTVL.

This chain links TRBV23-1 with TRBJ2-2; TRBD1 agrees at 8 bases. TRBV23-1 is an open reading frame whose function is uncertain. The CDR3 covers 14 residues. The J segment lost 9 bases and the V segment lost 4 bases, leaving 7 bases of the junction unmatched. CDR3 nucleotides: TGCGCCAGCAGTCGGCGGACAGGGCACCGGGAGCTGTTTTTT. It yields the protein CASSRRTGHRELFF.

This clone was counted at least ten times. This chain joins TRBV5-6 and TRBJ1-2; D unresolved. CDR1 SGHDT and CDR2 YYEEEE come from the germline V gene. The CDR3 contains 14 residues. The V gene lost 0 bases and the J gene lost 8 bases, with 14 bases spanning the gap. The CDR3 DNA reads TGTGCCAGCAGCTTGGCGGCACTAAGTAAGGGCTACACCTTC. The encoded protein is CASSLAALSKGYTF. Drawing the rest from reference TRBV5-6 and TRBJ1-2, the complete variable domain is DAGVTQSPTHLIKTRGQQVTLRCSPKSGHDTVSWYQQALGQGPQFIFQYYEEEERQRGNFPDRFSGHQFPNYSSELNVNALLLGDSALYLCASSLAALSKGYTFGSGTRLTVV.